A selection of T cell receptor beta chains follows, all from one sample in a study of T cell repertoires in cytomegalovirus infection. Antigens for these TCRs are unknown. Using its own MiXCR run on the reads, TCRdb lists one record per CDR3 protein. The table shows tens of thousands of distinct CDR3 sequences, with under 30% occurring only once. This material consisted of CD8+ T cells from cultured PBMCs, taken from culture after CMV antigen stimulation. Every receptor here comes from a human donor in good health (CMV status not recorded). Some clones in this sample may be carry-over from other donors' samples. The CDR3 runs from the conserved cysteine through the conserved F or W. Fields, in order: clone size, J gene, D gene, V gene, CDR3 DNA, CDR3 protein. The D gene is left open where the match is weak. The listing skips clone size in some rows; elsewhere it reads once, few, many or a size class.

size: -
J: TRBJ2-3
D: TRBD2
V: TRBV6-2/TRBV6-3
DNA: TGTGCCAGCAGCACCGGACTAGTATCTACAGATACGCAGTATTTT
CDR3: CASSTGLVSTDTQYF

size: few
J: TRBJ2-3
D: -
V: TRBV24-1
DNA: TGTGCCACCAGTGATCACCCAGATACGCAGTATTTT
CDR3: CATSDHPDTQYF

size: -
J: TRBJ1-4
D: TRBD1
V: TRBV7-4
DNA: TGTGCCAGCAGCGCCCAGACAGGGGCCCAAGTAGAACTGTTTTTT
CDR3: CASSAQTGAQVELFF

size: few
J: TRBJ2-1
D: -
V: TRBV9
DNA: TGTGCCAGCAGCCCGCGGCAGAGCTCCTACAATGAGCAGTTCTTC
CDR3: CASSPRQSSYNEQFF

size: once
J: TRBJ1-6
D: -
V: TRBV6-2/TRBV6-3
DNA: TGTGCCAGCAGTTACTCCCGCGTGCAATTTTCACCCCTCCACTTT
CDR3: CASSYSRVQFSPLHF

size: -
J: TRBJ2-5
D: -
V: TRBV15
DNA: TGTGCCACCAGCAGAGATCGAGACAGCAAAGAGACCCAGTACTTC
CDR3: CATSRDRDSKETQYF

size: few
J: TRBJ2-3
D: -
V: TRBV7-6
DNA: TGTGCCAGCAGCCTTGCTTCGGTAGGAGGGCGGCGCACAGATACGCAGTATTTT
CDR3: CASSLASVGGRRTDTQYF

size: many
J: TRBJ2-3
D: -
V: TRBV11-3
DNA: TGTGCCAGCAGCTTACCCGAGGGTTCAAGTACGCAGTATTTT
CDR3: CASSLPEGSSTQYF

size: -
J: TRBJ2-7
D: -
V: TRBV6-6
DNA: TGTGCCAGCAGTTACAACGCGGGGTCCGCATCCTACGAGCAGTACTTC
CDR3: CASSYNAGSASYEQYF

size: many
J: TRBJ2-7
D: TRBD2
V: TRBV11-2
DNA: TGTGCCAGCAGCTTAGATCGCGCAGCGGGGTCCTACGAGCAGTACTTC
CDR3: CASSLDRAAGSYEQYF